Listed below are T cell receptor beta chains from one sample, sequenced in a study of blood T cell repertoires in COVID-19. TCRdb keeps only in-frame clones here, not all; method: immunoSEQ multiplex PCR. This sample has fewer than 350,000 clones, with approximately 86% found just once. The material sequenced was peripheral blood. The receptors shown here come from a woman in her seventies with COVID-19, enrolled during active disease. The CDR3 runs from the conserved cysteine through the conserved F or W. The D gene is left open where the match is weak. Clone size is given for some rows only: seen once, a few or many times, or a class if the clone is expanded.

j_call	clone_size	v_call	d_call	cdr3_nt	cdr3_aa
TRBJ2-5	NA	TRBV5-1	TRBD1	TGCGCCAGCAGCTTGGACAGGGGGACCCTCCAAGAGACCCAGTACTTC	CASSLDRGTLQETQYF
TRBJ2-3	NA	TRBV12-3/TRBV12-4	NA	TGTGCCAGCAGCCCCCTGACTCCAGATACGCAGTATTTT	CASSPLTPDTQYF
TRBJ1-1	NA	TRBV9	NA	TGTGCCAGCAGCGTTAGACAGGAGAACACTGAAGCTTTCTTT	CASSVRQENTEAFF
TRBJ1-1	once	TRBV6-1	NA	TGTGCCAGCAGTGAAGTACGGTTGAACACTGAAGCTTTCTTT	CASSEVRLNTEAFF
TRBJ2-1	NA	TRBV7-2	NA	TGTGCCAGCAGCCCCCGTGCGGGCGGCTACAATGAGCAGTTCTTC	CASSPRAGGYNEQFF
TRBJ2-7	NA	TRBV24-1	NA	TGTGCCACCAGCCACGGACAGTTCTACGAGCAGTACTTC	CATSHGQFYEQYF
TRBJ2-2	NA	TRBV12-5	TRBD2	TGTGCTAGTGGTGGCGGGAGCCGGCCCGGGGAGCTGTTTTTT	CASGGGSRPGELFF
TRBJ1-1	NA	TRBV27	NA	TGTGCCAGCAGTTCAGGGAAGAACACTGAAGCTTTCTTT	CASSSGKNTEAFF
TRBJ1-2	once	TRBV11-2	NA	TGTGCCAGCAGCCCCCTCGTGGCAGACTACCGGGATGGCTACACCTTC	CASSPLVADYRDGYTF
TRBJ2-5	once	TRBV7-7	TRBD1	TGTGCCAGCAGCCCCTCCCGAGACAGGGGGCCCCAAGAGACCCAGTACTTC	CASSPSRDRGPQETQYF
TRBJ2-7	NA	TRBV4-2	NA	TGTGCCAGCAGCCAATGGGGCGGCTCCTACGAGCAGTACTTC	CASSQWGGSYEQYF
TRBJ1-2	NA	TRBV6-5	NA	TGTGCCAGCAGCTCGGACAGTATCTATGGCTACACCTTC	CASSSDSIYGYTF
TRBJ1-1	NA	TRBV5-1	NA	TGCGCCAGCAGCTGGTTTAAACAAAACACTGAAGCTTTCTTT	CASSWFKQNTEAFF
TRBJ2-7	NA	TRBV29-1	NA	TGCAGCGTTGTACACAATGGCGAGCAGTACTTC	CSVVHNGEQYF
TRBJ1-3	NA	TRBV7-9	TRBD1	TGTGCCAGCAGCCCGCGACAGGGTGGTGTAGACACCATATATTTT	CASSPRQGGVDTIYF
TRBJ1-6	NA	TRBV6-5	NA	TGTGCCAGCAGTTGGGGCAGCTATAATTCACCCCTCCACTTT	CASSWGSYNSPLHF
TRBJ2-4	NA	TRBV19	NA	TGTGCCAGTAGGGTGAGGGATTTGGGGGCCAACATTCAGTACTTC	CASRVRDLGANIQYF
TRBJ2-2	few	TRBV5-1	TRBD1	TGCGCCAGCAGCTTGCATGGGACAGGGGGGGCCGGGGAGCTGTTTTTT	CASSLHGTGGAGELFF
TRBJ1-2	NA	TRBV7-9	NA	TGTGCCAGCAGCAGGACGGGAGGGGACTCAAACTATGGCTACACCTTC	CASSRTGGDSNYGYTF
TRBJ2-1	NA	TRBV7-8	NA	TGTGCCAGCAGCCCGCGGGCCTACAATGAGCAGTTCTTC	CASSPRAYNEQFF
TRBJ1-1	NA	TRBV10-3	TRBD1	TGTGCCATAGGACAGGGGGGCACTGAAGCTTTCTTT	CAIGQGGTEAFF
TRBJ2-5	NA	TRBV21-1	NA	TGTGCCAGCAGCAAATGGGGGACAGGGGGCGCTTGGGAGACCCAGTACTTC	CASSKWGTGGAWETQYF
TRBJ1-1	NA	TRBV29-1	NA	TGCAGCGTTGAGGTGGGGGGATGGAGCACTGAAGCTTTCTTT	CSVEVGGWSTEAFF
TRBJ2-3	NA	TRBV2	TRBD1	TGTGCCAGCAGTACATCACAGGGGGCGGTAGGGGATACGCAGTATTTT	CASSTSQGAVGDTQYF